This is a list of T cell receptor beta chains from one sample in a study of blood T cell repertoires in COVID-19. The method was immunoSEQ multiplex PCR; TCRdb's version includes in-frame clones alone and lacks a portion of them. The data contain around 18,000 clones, 91% of them singletons. Sequencing input: peripheral blood. These receptors were collected from a human donor in a cohort sampled during active COVID-19. Both conserved end residues are part of each CDR3. The D gene is left open where the match is weak. Clone size appears in some rows only: once, few, many, or a class for an expanded clone.

DNA,CDR3,V,D,J,size
TGTGCCAGCAGTTCCCCTCCCTTACTAGCGGGCGAGCAGTTCTTC,CASSSPPLLAGEQFF,TRBV27,TRBD2,TRBJ2-1,NA
TGTGCCAGCACCTCAGGTCAAAGTGGCTACACCTTC,CASTSGQSGYTF,TRBV12-3/TRBV12-4,NA,TRBJ1-2,NA
TGTGCCACCAGCAGAGGGACAGGGTCGAGGGGGGTGGAAGCTTTCTTT,CATSRGTGSRGVEAFF,TRBV15,TRBD1,TRBJ1-1,NA
TGCGCCAGCAGCTCTGGACACAGACTGAGCACAGATACGCAGTATTTT,CASSSGHRLSTDTQYF,TRBV5-1,NA,TRBJ2-3,NA
TGTGCCAGCAGCCCGGGGTACGGAAACATTCAGTACTTC,CASSPGYGNIQYF,TRBV27,NA,TRBJ2-4,NA
TGCGCCAGCAGCCAAGGACTAGCGGCGTTGAGCACAGATACGCAGTATTTT,CASSQGLAALSTDTQYF,TRBV4-3,TRBD2,TRBJ2-3,NA
TGTGCCTGGAGTCAGGGGGCTAGCTATGGCTACACCTTC,CAWSQGASYGYTF,TRBV30,TRBD1,TRBJ1-2,NA
TGCGCCAGCACCTCCGGGAGCGGGGTAGGCTACACCTTC,CASTSGSGVGYTF,TRBV5-1,NA,TRBJ1-2,once
TGCGCCAGCAGCCCGGGACTAGCGGGAGGGACCTTCCGTTTT,CASSPGLAGGTFRF,TRBV5-1,TRBD2,TRBJ2-3,NA
TGTGCCAGCCGACGGGGGGTAGGAGAGCAGTTCTTC,CASRRGVGEQFF,TRBV7-8,TRBD2,TRBJ2-1,NA
TGCGCCAGCAGCTTGGGAAGAGGAGGGTTGAACACTGAAGCTTTCTTT,CASSLGRGGLNTEAFF,TRBV5-1,NA,TRBJ1-1,NA
TGTGCCAGCAGCCCGAACAGGGTTCTAGGCACTGAAGCTTTCTTT,CASSPNRVLGTEAFF,TRBV7-9,NA,TRBJ1-1,NA
TGTGCCAGCAGCCCCGGGGGAGCGGTTGCCTACGAGCAGTACTTC,CASSPGGAVAYEQYF,TRBV6-5,NA,TRBJ2-7,NA
TGCGCCAGCAGCCTAGGGACTAGCGGACAACAAAACATTCAGTACTTC,CASSLGTSGQQNIQYF,TRBV5-1,TRBD2,TRBJ2-4,NA
TGTGCCAGCAGCGGATCGGGACAGGCCTACGAGCAGTACTTC,CASSGSGQAYEQYF,TRBV13,TRBD1,TRBJ2-7,NA
TGTGCCAGCAGCACTGCCGGGACTAAGAACACCGGGGAGCTGTTTTTT,CASSTAGTKNTGELFF,TRBV5-4,TRBD2,TRBJ2-2,NA
TGTGCCAGCAGCAGACAGGGGAATGGAAACACCATATATTTT,CASSRQGNGNTIYF,TRBV5-4,TRBD1,TRBJ1-3,few
TGTGCCAGCAGTTTTCACAGGGTGGCCACTGAAGCTTTCTTT,CASSFHRVATEAFF,TRBV2,NA,TRBJ1-1,NA
TGTGCCATCAACGGGGGGGGCACTGAAGCTTTCTTT,CAINGGGTEAFF,TRBV10-3,NA,TRBJ1-1,NA
TGTGCCAGCAGTTCCGGGACATTGGGCGAGCAGTACTTC,CASSSGTLGEQYF,TRBV27,NA,TRBJ2-7,once
TGTGCCAGCAGTACGGGACAGGCTGCAAGGTCACCCCTCCACTTT,CASSTGQAARSPLHF,TRBV2,TRBD1,TRBJ1-6,few
TGTGCCAGCAGTGCGAACGACAGGGTCATCCCGTGGGAGCAGTACTTC,CASSANDRVIPWEQYF,TRBV25-1,TRBD1,TRBJ2-7,NA
TGTGCCAGTAGGCCTTTTGGGGCGCGCGACACAGATACGCAGTATTTT,CASRPFGARDTDTQYF,TRBV19,NA,TRBJ2-3,NA
TGTGCCAGCAGCACTATCCCACACGCTTTCTACAATGAGCAGTTCTTC,CASSTIPHAFYNEQFF,TRBV14,NA,TRBJ2-1,NA
TGTGCCAGCAGCGTAGGTCGGACTAGCTACGATGCGCAGTTCTTC,CASSVGRTSYDAQFF,TRBV9,TRBD2,TRBJ2-1,NA
TGTGCCAGCAGTTTGACAGCCTCTGGAAACACCATATATTTT,CASSLTASGNTIYF,TRBV2,NA,TRBJ1-3,once
TGTGCCAGCAGCTTATCTAGCGGGGGGGGAGAGACCCAGTACTTC,CASSLSSGGGETQYF,TRBV7-2,TRBD2,TRBJ2-5,NA
TGTGCCAGTAGTATGGGTAGCGGGACTAGCACAGATACGCAGTATTTT,CASSMGSGTSTDTQYF,TRBV19,TRBD2,TRBJ2-3,NA
TGTGCCAGCATGTGGGACACGCACAATGAGCAGTTCTTC,CASMWDTHNEQFF,TRBV2,NA,TRBJ2-1,NA
TGTGCCAGCAGTCAAGCCTGGGACAGGGTGGGGAACACTGAAGCTTTCTTT,CASSQAWDRVGNTEAFF,TRBV28,TRBD1,TRBJ1-1,NA
TGTGCCAGCAGCCCCCTAGCGGGACTCACAGATACGCAGTATTTT,CASSPLAGLTDTQYF,TRBV7-8,TRBD2,TRBJ2-3,NA
TGTGCCAGCAGCCAAGAGACAGGGTCCACAGATACGCAGTATTTT,CASSQETGSTDTQYF,TRBV4-2,TRBD1,TRBJ2-3,few
TGTGCCAGCAGTTTATCCCTCGGGACAGGATGGAGCTATGGCTACACCTTC,CASSLSLGTGWSYGYTF,TRBV27,TRBD1,TRBJ1-2,NA
TGCGCCAGCAGCTATTCTCAGGCCTACACTGAAGCTTTCTTT,CASSYSQAYTEAFF,TRBV5-1,NA,TRBJ1-1,NA
TGTGCCAGCAGCTTTCGGGGGAGCTCCTACAATGAGCAGTTCTTC,CASSFRGSSYNEQFF,TRBV5-6,NA,TRBJ2-1,NA
TGTGCCAGCAGTGTTGAGGGAATACTGCAGTACTTC,CASSVEGILQYF,TRBV2,NA,TRBJ2-7,NA
TGCGCCAGCAATCGACTAGCGGGGGCCCCCGGGGAGCTGTTTTTT,CASNRLAGAPGELFF,TRBV23-1,TRBD2,TRBJ2-2,NA
TGTGCCAGCAGCTTTACCTTCCCGGGACAGGGGGCTGGGTCCGGGGAGCTGTTTTTT,CASSFTFPGQGAGSGELFF,TRBV7-6,TRBD1,TRBJ2-2,NA
TGTGCCAGAAGCTTAGTGACAGGCTCGTCCACCGGGGAGCTGTTTTTT,CARSLVTGSSTGELFF,TRBV7-5,NA,TRBJ2-2,NA
TGTGCCAGCAGCTCACAGTACGAGCAGTACTTC,CASSSQYEQYF,TRBV7-9,NA,TRBJ2-7,NA
TGTGCCAGCAGCTTTGGGGGGGGATCCTTTAGCACAGATACGCAGTATTTT,CASSFGGGSFSTDTQYF,TRBV7-2,TRBD2,TRBJ2-3,NA
TGTGCCAGCAATATTGGACAGGGTGCCTACGAGCAGTACTTC,CASNIGQGAYEQYF,TRBV6-5,TRBD1,TRBJ2-7,NA
TGTGCCAGCAGCTTAGGGACAGTCAGCTACAATGAGCAGTTCTTC,CASSLGTVSYNEQFF,TRBV7-2,NA,TRBJ2-1,NA
TGTGCCATACGGGCGGGAGGCCGGGATACGCAGTATTTT,CAIRAGGRDTQYF,TRBV6-4,TRBD2,TRBJ2-3,NA
TGTGCTAGTGGTTTGGTAATCGGCGAGCAGTACTTC,CASGLVIGEQYF,TRBV12-5,NA,TRBJ2-7,NA
TGTGCCCTAAGAGAGGAGCAGTTCTTC,CALREEQFF,TRBV7-9,NA,TRBJ2-1,NA
TGTGCCAGCAGCCACTCCCGGGTAAGTACGTACCAAGAGACCCAGTACTTC,CASSHSRVSTYQETQYF,TRBV7-2,NA,TRBJ2-5,NA
TGTGCCAGCAGTATAGCGCGGGGGTACCAAGAGACCCAGTACTTC,CASSIARGYQETQYF,TRBV6-5,TRBD2,TRBJ2-5,NA
TGTGCCAGCAGTTTTGGACAGGGTGACACTGAAGCTTTCTTT,CASSFGQGDTEAFF,TRBV27,TRBD1,TRBJ1-1,NA
TGTGCCAGCAGCTTAGCGGGACAGACTAATTCACCCCTCCACTTT,CASSLAGQTNSPLHF,TRBV7-9,TRBD1,TRBJ1-6,few